This T cell receptor beta chain came from a study of CD8 T cells in Susac syndrome (dated by TCRdb to the late 2010s). With regard to the full study: Repertoire sequencing was used to test whether CD8+ T cell activation and differentiation in Susac syndrome was antigen driven. Clonality of the CD8+ T cell repertoire was compared between over ten healthy donors, approximately 14 Susac syndrome patients and 15 or so multiple sclerosis patients. General findings and caveats noted by the study authors: The number of individuals in the TCR sequencing and HLA analysis was acknowledged as relatively small.

A word on this clonotype: Its antigen is not yet known. Per-base quality was not reported, and no clone a single base away is much larger than it.

The germline V gene (reference sequence) provides CDR1 SGHNT and CDR2 YYREEE. The CDR3 spans 15 residues, from the cysteine through the phenylalanine. The DNA shown is the 45-base CDR3, in frame from base 1. The germline ends are 9 bases apart after V is trimmed by 2 bases and J by 1 base. Peripheral blood CD8+ and CD4+ T cells from healthy donors, Susac syndrome patients and multiple sclerosis patients were profiled by high-throughput TCR beta sequencing. Multiple sclerosis controls were treatment-naive patients with stable or active relapsing-remitting disease fulfilling revised McDonald criteria. CD8+ TEMRA cells were enriched by FACS, while bulk CD8+ and CD4+ T cells were purified by magnetic negative isolation. Blood was drawn into EDTA tubes, processed within 24 hours, and PBMCs were isolated by density gradient centrifugation. PBMCs intended for TCR sequencing were frozen in liquid nitrogen and were later thawed in a 37 degrees C water bath. The sorted or isolated CD4+, CD8+ and CD8+ TEMRA cells reached a purity of at least 90%.

RNA was extracted using the RNeasy kit, and about 0.45 to 1 ug of the RNA was reverse transcribed with random hexamers. The immunoSEQ multiplex PCR assay, covering 54 Vbeta and 13 Jbeta segments, was used to amplify TCR beta CDR3 regions. To correct PCR amplification bias, a synthetic template baseline was used for both primer optimization and computational correction. Per the source publication's procedure: Reads were assigned to V, D and J genes according to IMGT and analyzed in immunoSEQ Analyzer, with only productive sequences retained. Clonality was computed as one minus Shannon entropy normalized by log2 of the number of productive unique sequences. For each patient and control, public and private clones were evaluated among the 100 most prevalent clones. Clones were defined as Susac-specific if absent from the healthy and MS cohorts, from some 1,000 published viral clones and from other ImmuneACCESS disease sequences. TCRdb trimmed the raw reads at Q25, called clones with MiXCR and kept productive beta chains. Each entry is one CDR3 protein sequence, shown with its most common DNA and genes. The V and J calls were determined by TCRdb, not by the authors. The sample includes approximately 120,000 distinct CDR3 sequences, with roughly 93% observed a single time. The biggest ten clones account for approximately 0.31% of the sample.

The sample was CD8+ T cells from PBMCs. The chain is encoded by TRBV5-4 joined to TRBJ2-2, and the D gene may be TRBD1, 5 bases matching. The receptor was isolated from a human donor with multiple sclerosis. The DNA sequence is TGTGCCAGCAGCTTCCTTGACAGGAACACCGGGGAGCTGTTTTTT. It translates to CASSFLDRNTGELFF.